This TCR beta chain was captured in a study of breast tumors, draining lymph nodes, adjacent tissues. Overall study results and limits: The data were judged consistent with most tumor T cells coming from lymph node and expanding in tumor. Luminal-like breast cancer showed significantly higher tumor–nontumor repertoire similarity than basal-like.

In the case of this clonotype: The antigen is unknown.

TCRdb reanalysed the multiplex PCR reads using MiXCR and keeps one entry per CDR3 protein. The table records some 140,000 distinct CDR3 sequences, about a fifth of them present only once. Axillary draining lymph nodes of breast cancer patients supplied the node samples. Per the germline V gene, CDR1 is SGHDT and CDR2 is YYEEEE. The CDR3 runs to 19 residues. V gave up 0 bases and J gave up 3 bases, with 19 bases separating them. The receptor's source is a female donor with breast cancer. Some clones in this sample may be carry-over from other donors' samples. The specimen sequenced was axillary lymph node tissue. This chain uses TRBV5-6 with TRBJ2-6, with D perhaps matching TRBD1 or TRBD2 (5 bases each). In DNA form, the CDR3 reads TGTGCCAGCAGCTTGGGTTCTGTCGGGACGAAAAGTGGGGCCAACGTCCTGACTTTC. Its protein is CASSLGSVGTKSGANVLTF.